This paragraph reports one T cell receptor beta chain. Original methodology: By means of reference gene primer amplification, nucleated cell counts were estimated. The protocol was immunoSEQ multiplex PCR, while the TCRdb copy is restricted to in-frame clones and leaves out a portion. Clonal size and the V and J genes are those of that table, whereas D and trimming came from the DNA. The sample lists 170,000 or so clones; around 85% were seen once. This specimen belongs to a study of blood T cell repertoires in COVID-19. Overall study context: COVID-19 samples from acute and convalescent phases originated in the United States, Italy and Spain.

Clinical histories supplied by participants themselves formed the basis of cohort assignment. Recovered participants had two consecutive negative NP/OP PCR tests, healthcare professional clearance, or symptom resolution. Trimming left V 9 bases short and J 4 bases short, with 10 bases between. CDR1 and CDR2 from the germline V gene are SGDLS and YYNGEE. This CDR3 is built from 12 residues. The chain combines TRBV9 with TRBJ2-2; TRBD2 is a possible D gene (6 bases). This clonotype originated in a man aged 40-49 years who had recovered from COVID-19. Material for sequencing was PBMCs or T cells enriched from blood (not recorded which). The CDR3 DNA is TGTGCCACCCGGGACTCCACCGGGGAGCTGTTTTTT. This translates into CATRDSTGELFF.